These 10 T cell receptor beta chains originate from one sample sequenced in a study of T cell responses to AZD1222 COVID-19 vaccine. TCRdb's copy holds only in-frame clones and misses some; the assay was immunoSEQ multiplex PCR. The data hold 250,000 to 300,000 clones, with roughly 93% observed a single time. The sample was peripheral blood, taken 28 days after the second AZD1222 dose. All receptors come from an adult who received the AZD1222 COVID-19 vaccine.

This clone appeared once. The chain carries TRBV9 and TRBJ1-2; tentative D call: TRBD1 (6 bases). The length of the CDR3 is 14 residues. V was trimmed by 0 bases and J by 0 bases, leaving 6 bases between them. The V gene's germline CDR1 is SGDLS and CDR2 YYNGEE. In nucleotides, the CDR3 is TGTGCCAGCAGCGTAGAGGGGGCTAACTATGGCTACACCTTC. Translated: CASSVEGANYGYTF.

The chain links TRBV15 to TRBJ1-4; D ambiguous. Looked up from germline, CDR1 is LNHNV and CDR2 is YYDKDF (reference sequence). CDR3 length equals 15 residues. The V end was cut by 1 base, the J end by 0 bases, with 6 bases between. CDR3 region: CATSRAIATNEKLFF. The DNA for the CDR3 is TGTGCCACCAGCAGAGCAATAGCAACTAATGAAAAACTGTTTTTT.

The rearrangement uses TRBV3-1 (or the pseudogene TRBV3-2) and TRBJ2-7, with 11 nucleotides matching TRBD1. The J segment lost 5 bases and the V segment lost 4 bases, leaving 7 bases of the junction unmatched. This CDR3 comprises 15 residues. Germline V lookup: CDR1 LGHDT, CDR2 YNNKEL (reference sequence). CDR3 protein: CASSRLDRGHDEQYF. Written as DNA, the CDR3 is TGTGCCAGCAGCCGGTTGGACAGGGGGCACGACGAGCAGTACTTC.

This chain connects TRBV19 to TRBJ2-7; D remains unclear. The germline V gene encodes CDR1 LNHDA and CDR2 SQIVND (reference sequence). Trimming pared 0 bases from V and 4 bases from J, leaving 7 bases between. The CDR3 consists of 13 residues. The CDR3 DNA reads TGTGCCAGTAGTATAGAGCGGTCTTACGAGCAGTACTTC. Protein product: CASSIERSYEQYF.

The chain links TRBV5-1 to TRBJ2-1; no clear D gene. The CDR3 is 14 amino acids. The germline V gene encodes CDR1 SGHRS and CDR2 YFSETQ. The V end was cut by 8 bases, the J end by 8 bases, with 20 bases between. The CDR3 loop is CASSLNPPSDEQFF. CDR3 DNA sequence: TGCGCCAGTAGCCTCAACCCTCCGAGCGATGAGCAGTTCTTC.

The CDR3: CASSLGATPYF. CDR3 DNA sequence: TGTGCCAGCAGTTTGGGGGCCACCCCCTACTTC. The V gene is TRBV12-3 or TRBV12-4, the J gene TRBJ2-7, with D possibly TRBD1 on 6 matching bases. Trimming shortened V by 3 bases and J by 13 bases, and 13 bases separated the two germline ends. This CDR3 is built from 11 residues.

V is TRBV5-1 and J is TRBJ1-6, with D possibly TRBD1 on 5 matching bases. The CDR3 loop spans 15 amino acids. Trimming took 0 bases from V and 2 from J, leaving 6 bases between them. Germline assignment: CDR1 SGHRS and CDR2 YFSETQ. CDR3 loop: CASSLAGPYNSPLHF. The CDR3 DNA reads as TGCGCCAGCAGCTTGGCGGGACCCTATAATTCACCCCTCCACTTT.

The chain uses TRBV2 and TRBJ2-2, with D possibly matching TRBD2 (5 bases). Between the trimmed V and J ends, which lost 4 bases and 1 base, there was a span of 7 bases. Per germline, CDR1 SNHLY and CDR2 FYNNEI. The CDR3 has 14 amino acids. The CDR3 bases are TGTGCCAGCAGTGGGACTGTGAACACCGGGGAGCTGTTTTTT. It encodes CASSGTVNTGELFF.

The chain recombines TRBV9 with TRBJ1-2; 8 bases match TRBD1. The CDR3 is 14 residues long. CDR1 is SGDLS, CDR2 YYNGEE, per germline. Trimming took 0 bases from V and 3 from J; bases not matched to a gene: 1. The CDR3 reads CASSVAGGDYGYTF. The CDR3 region has the DNA TGTGCCAGCAGCGTAGCAGGGGGCGACTATGGCTACACCTTC.

The chain recombines TRBV5-4 with TRBJ2-2; D is undetermined. This CDR3 has 13 residues. The ends were cut back, 0 bases at V and 5 bases at J, with 5 bases in the middle. In germline, CDR1 is SGHNT, CDR2 YYREEE (reference sequence). DNA for the CDR3: TGTGCCAGCAGCTTGGATTCGACCGGGGAGCTGTTTTTT. Amino acids: CASSLDSTGELFF.